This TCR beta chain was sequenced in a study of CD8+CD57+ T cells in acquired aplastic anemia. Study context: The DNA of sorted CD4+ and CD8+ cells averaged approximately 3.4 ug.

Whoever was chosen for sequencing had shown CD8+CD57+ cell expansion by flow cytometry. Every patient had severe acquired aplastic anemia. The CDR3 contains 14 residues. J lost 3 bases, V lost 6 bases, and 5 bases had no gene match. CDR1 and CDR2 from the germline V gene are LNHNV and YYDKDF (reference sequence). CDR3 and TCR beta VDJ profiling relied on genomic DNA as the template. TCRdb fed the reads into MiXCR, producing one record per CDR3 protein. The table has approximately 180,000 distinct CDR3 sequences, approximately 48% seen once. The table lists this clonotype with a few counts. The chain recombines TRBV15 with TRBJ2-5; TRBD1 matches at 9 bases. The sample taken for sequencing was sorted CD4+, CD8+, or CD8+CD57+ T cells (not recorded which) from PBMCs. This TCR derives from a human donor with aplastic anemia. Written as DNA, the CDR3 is TGTGCCACCAGGGACAGGGGAGGGGAAGAGACCCAGTACTTC. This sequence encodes CATRDRGGEETQYF.